This T cell receptor (beta chain) was retrieved from a study of blood T cell repertoires in COVID-19. V dropped 4 bases and J dropped 3; count of bases not matched to a gene: 4. The length of the CDR3 is 15 residues. The germline V gene has CDR1 SGHNT and CDR2 YENEEA. How the authors handled the data: Researchers report that nucleated cell counts were estimated from reference gene primer amplification. Data came from immunoSEQ multiplex PCR; TCRdb stores just in-frame clones and leaves some out. The V and J calls and clone size are taken from that table; D and trimming were inferred from the DNA. Of 250,000 to 300,000 clones listed, roughly 79% are singletons.

This chain uses TRBV11-3 with TRBJ1-5; TRBD1 aligns across 9 bases. The receptor's source is a woman aged 55-69 years with active or convalescent COVID-19. The sample comprised peripheral blood. The CDR3: CASSSGQGFNQPQHF. In DNA form, the CDR3 reads TGTGCCAGCAGCTCGGGACAGGGTTTCAATCAGCCCCAGCATTTT.